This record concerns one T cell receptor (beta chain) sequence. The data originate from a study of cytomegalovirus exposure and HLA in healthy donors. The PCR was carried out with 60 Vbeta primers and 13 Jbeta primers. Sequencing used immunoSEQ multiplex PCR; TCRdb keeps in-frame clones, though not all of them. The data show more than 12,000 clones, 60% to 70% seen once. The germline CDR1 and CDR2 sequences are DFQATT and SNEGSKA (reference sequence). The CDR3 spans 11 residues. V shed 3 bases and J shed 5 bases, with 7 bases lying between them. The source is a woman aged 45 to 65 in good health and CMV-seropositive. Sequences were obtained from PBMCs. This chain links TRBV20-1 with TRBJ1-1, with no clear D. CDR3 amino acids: CSARGRTEAFF. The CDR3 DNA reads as TGCAGTGCTAGGGGCAGGACTGAAGCTTTCTTT.